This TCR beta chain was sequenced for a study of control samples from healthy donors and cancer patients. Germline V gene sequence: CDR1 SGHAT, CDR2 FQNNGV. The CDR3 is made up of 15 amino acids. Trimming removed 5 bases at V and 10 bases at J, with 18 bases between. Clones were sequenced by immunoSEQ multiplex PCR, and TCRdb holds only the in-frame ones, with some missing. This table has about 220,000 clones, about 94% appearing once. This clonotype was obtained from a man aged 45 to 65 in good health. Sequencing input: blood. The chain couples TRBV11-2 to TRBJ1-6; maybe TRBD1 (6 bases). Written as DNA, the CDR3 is TGTGCCAGCAGCCCCGGAGGGGGGGGAGGCTCACCCCTCCACTTT. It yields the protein CASSPGGGGGSPLHF.